This T cell receptor (beta chain) was found in a study of T cells after yellow fever vaccination. As for the study in general: Low-cell-number fractions underwent preparation using SMART-Seq v4 Ultra Low Input. Findings and limits, study-wide: Although the secondary response was weaker, it peaked faster, at day 5 versus 15. Relatively few clonotypes were ones that appeared in both CD4 and CD8 compartments.

Trimming took off 3 bases at V and 5 bases at J, with 10 bases between the two ends. This CDR3 has 13 amino acids. Per germline, CDR1 SGHAT and CDR2 FQNNGV. This clonotype was recorded many times. Its antigen remains unknown. Each CDR3 protein is one row after TCRdb ran MiXCR on the 5' RACE reads. Altogether some 100,000 distinct CDR3 sequences are present, roughly 7.9% being singletons, with the ten largest covering roughly 2.8%. The chain has TRBV11-2 and TRBJ2-5, with D unclear. This specimen consisted of CD4+ T cells sorted from PBMCs, obtained around 45 days after the first yellow fever vaccination. The TCR comes from a man aged 18 to 29 who received the YFV17D yellow fever vaccine. The CDR3: CASSFGFGETQYF. The CDR3 DNA sequence: TGTGCCAGCAGCTTCGGGTTCGGCGAGACCCAGTACTTC.